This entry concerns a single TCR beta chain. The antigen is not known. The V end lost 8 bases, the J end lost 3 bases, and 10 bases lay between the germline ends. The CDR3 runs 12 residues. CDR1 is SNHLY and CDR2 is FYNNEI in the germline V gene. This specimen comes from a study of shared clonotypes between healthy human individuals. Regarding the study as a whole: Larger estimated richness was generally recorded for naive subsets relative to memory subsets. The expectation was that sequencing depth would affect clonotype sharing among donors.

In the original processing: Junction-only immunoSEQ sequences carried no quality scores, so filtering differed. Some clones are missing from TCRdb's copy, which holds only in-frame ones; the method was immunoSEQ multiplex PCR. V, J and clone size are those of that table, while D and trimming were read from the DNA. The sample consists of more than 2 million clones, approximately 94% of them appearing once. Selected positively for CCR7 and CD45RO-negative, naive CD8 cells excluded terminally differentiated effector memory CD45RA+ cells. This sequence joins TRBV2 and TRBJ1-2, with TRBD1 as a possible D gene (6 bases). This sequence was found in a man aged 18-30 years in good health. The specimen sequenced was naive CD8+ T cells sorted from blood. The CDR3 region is CASQKGDYGYTF. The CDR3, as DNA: TGTGCCAGCCAGAAGGGGGACTATGGCTACACCTTC.